This record looks at one T cell receptor beta chain sequence and its context. Its antigen is not identified. The data were obtained in a study of cytomegalovirus exposure and HLA in healthy donors. Study outcomes and limitations: A few of the chains that were CMV-associated were confirmed in vitro to be specific for CMV antigens. Per a prior analysis, the majority of TCR beta V segments were productive roughly 90% or roughly 30% of the time. Upon later analysis, TCR association rates were observed to vary by HLA locus, being highest for DRB1 and lowest for HLA-C. An analysis was carried out at a later point. It showed that HLA-associated TCR beta chains were more clonally expanded than equally common non-associated chains.

A multiplex PCR was run with 60 Vbeta primers and 13 Jbeta primers. The method was immunoSEQ multiplex PCR; TCRdb's version includes in-frame clones alone and lacks a portion of them. The data show about 200,000 clones, roughly 80% seen once. The CDR3 sequence is 13 residues long. In germline, CDR1 is MNHEY, CDR2 SMNVEV (reference sequence). V was shortened by 8 bases and J by 3 bases, with 14 bases between the two germline ends. The gene calls are TRBV27 and TRBJ2-7; perhaps TRBD2 as D (5 bases). The receptor's source is a woman aged 40 to 49 in good health and CMV-seronegative. The material sequenced was PBMCs. The CDR3 DNA follows: TGTGCCAGCGCGGACTCCCAAATCTACGAGCAGTACTTC. The encoded protein is CASADSQIYEQYF.